This T cell receptor beta chain was obtained from a study of blood T cells in healthy people across ages. Germline CDR1 DFQATT, CDR2 SNEGSKA (reference sequence). The J segment lost 1 base and the V segment lost 0 bases, leaving 4 bases of the junction unmatched. This CDR3 comprises 16 residues. Primers used in a second PCR of roughly 6 to 12 cycles were a sample-barcoded 5' primer and a J-beta primer mix. One entry per CDR3 protein results from TCRdb running MiXCR on the 5' RACE reads. The sample contains fewer than 650,000 distinct CDR3 sequences, 27% of which appear only once. These sequences were also reported in another study, on T cells of mothers and their children.

This TCR was sampled from a boy aged 2 to 10 in good health. Sample: blood. The chain joins TRBV20-1 to TRBJ1-4; TRBD1 agrees at 8 bases. DNA for the CDR3: TGCAGTGCTAGAGACCGGACAGGGTTAACTAATGAAAAACTGTTTTTT. Its translation is CSARDRTGLTNEKLFF.